A single sample gave rise to the 12 T cell receptor beta chains below, sequenced in a study of T cell repertoires in cytomegalovirus infection. Each CDR3 protein is one row after TCRdb ran MiXCR on the reads. The repertoire holds a few hundred thousand distinct CDR3 sequences, with approximately 22% as singletons. The sample taken for sequencing was CD8+ T cells from PBMCs. These receptors were collected from a human donor in good health (CMV status not recorded). Some clones in this sample may be carry-over from other donors' samples.

The chain combines TRBV29-1 with TRBJ2-3, with 10 bases that match TRBD2. V was pared by 6 bases and J by 2 bases, with 11 bases of the junction left unmatched. CDR3 length equals 16 residues. Per germline, CDR1 SQVTM and CDR2 ANQGSEA. The CDR3 bases are TGCAGCGTCCACGGCCCTAGCGGGGGAGACACAGATACGCAGTATTTT. It translates to CSVHGPSGGDTDTQYF.

The CDR3 DNA reads TGTGCCAGCACACGGGGAGAGACCCAGTACTTC. As protein: CASTRGETQYF. The chain combines TRBV5-5 with TRBJ2-5; D might be TRBD2 (5 bases). This CDR3 comprises 11 residues. Germline values: CDR1 SGHKS, CDR2 YYEKEE (reference sequence). Trimming removed 6 bases at V and 4 bases at J, with 7 bases between.

The chain recombines TRBV2 with TRBJ2-7; 10 positions match TRBD1. CDR1 and CDR2 (germline): SNHLY, FYNNEI. The CDR3 contains 13 residues. V lost 7 bases and J lost 6; bases outside the gene matches: 6. CDR3 sequence: CASTRDRGLEQYF. CDR3 in DNA: TGTGCCAGCACCCGGGACAGGGGACTCGAGCAGTACTTC.

This clonotype was observed a handful of times. The gene calls are TRBV20-1 and TRBJ2-2, with D unclear. The germline V and J ends were trimmed by 3 bases and 5 bases, with 10 bases remaining between them. In germline, CDR1 is DFQATT, CDR2 SNEGSKA (reference sequence). The CDR3 contains 13 residues. Written as DNA, the CDR3 is TGCAGTGCTAGGTCCGAAGAGACCGGGGAGCTGTTTTTT. Its translation: CSARSEETGELFF.

The V call is TRBV7-6, the J call TRBJ2-5; perhaps TRBD1 as D (6 bases). Deletions cut 1 base from V and 4 bases from J, with 13 bases between. Germline V CDR1 and CDR2: SGHVS, FNYEAQ. CDR3 length: 15 amino acids. The CDR3 is CASSLDHRVGETQYF. CDR3 coding DNA: TGTGCCAGCAGCTTAGACCACAGGGTAGGAGAGACCCAGTACTTC.

The rearrangement links TRBV28 to TRBJ2-7; D is undetermined. Per germline, CDR1 MDHEN and CDR2 SYDVKM. This CDR3 spans 14 amino acids. Trimming left V 3 bases short and J 2 bases short, with 11 bases between. The CDR3 sequence: CASSFLLRPYEQYF. The CDR3 DNA reads as TGTGCCAGCAGTTTCTTGTTGAGACCCTACGAGCAGTACTTC.

The chain carries TRBV5-1 and TRBJ1-3, with 12 bases aligning to TRBD1. Germline CDR1 and CDR2: SGHRS and YFSETQ. The CDR3 spans 20 residues. V was clipped by 3 bases and J by 0 bases; unmatched bases: 13. The CDR3 nucleotides read TGCGCCAGCAGCTCCCCGGGACAGGGGGCGATTCTTCACTCTGGAAACACCATATATTTT. Translating it yields CASSSPGQGAILHSGNTIYF.

V gene TRBV25-1 combines with J gene TRBJ2-2; unclear D gene. Germline CDR1 reads MGHDK; CDR2 reads SYGVNS. The CDR3 is 13 residues long. V was clipped by 3 bases and J by 3 bases, with 5 bases between them. The CDR3 DNA sequence: TGTGCCAGCAGTGAGCTCGACACCGGGGAGCTGTTTTTT. Its translation: CASSELDTGELFF.

This clonotype was counted at least ten times. The chain couples TRBV6-5 to TRBJ2-3, with 12 nucleotides matching TRBD2. J lost 2 bases, V lost 2 bases, and 8 bases had no gene match. CDR1 and CDR2 (germline): MNHEY, SVGAGI. This CDR3 spans 18 amino acids. The CDR3 coding sequence is TGTGCCAGCAGTTACGTACTAGCGGGGGGCTCCCTCACAGATACGCAGTATTTT. Residues: CASSYVLAGGSLTDTQYF.

The rearrangement uses TRBV3-1 and TRBJ2-3; TRBD2 matches at 10 bases. This CDR3 is built from 16 residues. The J segment lost 5 bases and the V segment lost 2 bases, leaving 7 bases of the junction unmatched. The germline CDR1 and CDR2 sequences are LGHDT and YNNKEL (reference sequence). This CDR3 is CASSQTGTSDIDTQYF. The DNA of the CDR3 is TGTGCCAGCAGCCAAACCGGGACTAGCGATATAGATACGCAGTATTTT.

This clonotype appeared a few times. The chain has TRBV10-3 and TRBJ2-5; 9 nucleotides line up with TRBD2. The CDR3 is 14 residues long. Germline assignment: CDR1 ENHRY and CDR2 SYGVKD. V trimming: 7 bases; J trimming: 5 bases; junction bases outside the gene matches: 8. CDR3 DNA: TGTGCCATCACTTCAACCGGGACTAGCGAGACCCAGTACTTC. It codes for CAITSTGTSETQYF.

This clonotype was seen only a few times. V usage is TRBV27 and J usage is TRBJ2-2; D is unresolved. This CDR3 has 17 residues. Germline V gene data show CDR1 as MNHEY and CDR2 as SMNVEV (reference sequence). Trimming cost V 0 bases and J 0 bases, with 11 bases left between them. The CDR3 sequence is CASSLSPWSANTGELFF. The CDR3 DNA is TGTGCCAGCAGTTTATCGCCTTGGAGCGCGAACACCGGGGAGCTGTTTTTT.